What follows are 24 T cell receptor beta chains derived from one specimen sequenced in a study of shared clonotypes between healthy human individuals. Measured with immunoSEQ multiplex PCR; TCRdb has only the in-frame clones, and not every one. The sample includes 2 million to 2.5 million clones, about 92% seen only once; the top ten take roughly 1.8%. CD8 cells classed as naive were CD45RO-negative and positively selected for CCR7, excluding terminally differentiated effector memory CD45RA+ cells. Input material: naive CD8+ T cells from PBMCs. The receptors stem from a man between 18 and 35 years old in good health. Some clones in this sample may be carry-over from other donors' samples.

The chain carries TRBV29-1 and TRBJ1-1, with a weak D call TRBD1 (5 bases). The germline V gene encodes CDR1 SQVTM and CDR2 ANQGSEA. V lost 5 bases and J lost 5, with 18 bases in between. This CDR3 comprises 14 residues. CDR3 nucleotide sequence: TGCAGCGTTCAGGGTGACCCTCCAAGGACTGAAGCTTTCTTT. This gives the protein CSVQGDPPRTEAFF.

V gene TRBV4-3 combines with J gene TRBJ1-3; D not resolved. CDR3 length: 15 amino acids. CDR1 and CDR2 from the germline V gene are LGHNA and YSLEER. Trimming took 5 bases from V and 4 from J, leaving 15 bases between them. The CDR3 nucleotides are TGCGCCAGCAGCTGGGGAAGGGCGGCCGGAAACACCATATATTTT. It codes for CASSWGRAAGNTIYF.

This rearrangement joins TRBV15 to TRBJ2-5; D is ambiguous. The V gene's germline CDR1 is LNHNV and CDR2 YYDKDF (reference sequence). V lost 2 bases, J lost 0 bases, and 13 bases lay in between. The CDR3 consists of 16 residues. In nucleotides, the CDR3 is TGTGCCACCAGCAGACCAGGACGGCCAGACCAAGAGACCCAGTACTTC. This encodes CATSRPGRPDQETQYF.

The chain employs TRBV13 and TRBJ2-5; 8 bases fit TRBD2. V dropped 4 bases and J dropped 5; count of bases not matched to a gene: 9. CDR1 PRHDT and CDR2 FYEKMQ come from the germline V gene (reference sequence). This CDR3 is built from 15 residues. The CDR3 loop reads CASSWTGTRGETQYF. The CDR3 DNA is TGTGCCAGCAGCTGGACCGGGACTAGGGGGGAGACCCAGTACTTC.

CDR3 sequence: CASSPHGGNSGANVLTF. CDR3 nucleotides: TGTGCCAGCAGTCCCCACGGGGGCAACTCTGGGGCCAACGTCCTGACTTTC. This chain uses TRBV27 with TRBJ2-6, with D possibly called TRBD1 or TRBD2 (6 bases each). This CDR3 has 17 residues. Trimming cost V 5 bases and J 0 bases, with 14 bases left between them. Germline V gene lookup returns CDR1 MNHEY and CDR2 SMNVEV (reference sequence).

The genes are TRBV4-1 and TRBJ1-2; weak D call: TRBD1 (5 bases). V lost 2 bases to trimming and J lost 7 bases, with 20 bases between them. Germline V lookup: CDR1 MGHRA, CDR2 YSYEKL. This CDR3 region has 16 residues. This chain's CDR3 is CASSQQESTAEAGYTF. The CDR3 region has the DNA TGCGCCAGCAGCCAACAAGAGTCGACAGCCGAGGCTGGCTACACCTTC.

As to this clone: Other DNA sequences in the same sample also yield this CDR3. The chain couples TRBV27 to TRBJ2-7; D is possibly TRBD1 (6 bases). CDR3 size: 13 residues. The germline V and J ends were trimmed by 5 bases and 2 bases, with 10 bases remaining between them. CDR1 is MNHEY, CDR2 SMNVEV, per germline (reference sequence). CDR3 in DNA: TGTGCCAGCAGTCCACAGGGTCCCTACGAGCAGTACTTC. It is translated as CASSPQGPYEQYF.

V is TRBV13 and J is TRBJ1-2; possibly TRBD1 for D (5 bases). The germline V and J ends were trimmed by 3 bases and 4 bases, with 12 bases remaining between them. The germline V gene encodes CDR1 PRHDT and CDR2 FYEKMQ (reference sequence). CDR3 length equals 14 residues. Here the CDR3 reads CASSLGREVYGYTF. CDR3 nucleotide sequence: TGTGCCAGCAGCTTGGGCAGGGAGGTCTATGGCTACACCTTC.

V gene TRBV27 combines with J gene TRBJ2-3; no firm D call. Trimming took 5 bases from V and 6 from J, leaving 12 bases between them. Per the germline V gene, CDR1 is MNHEY and CDR2 is SMNVEV (reference sequence). The CDR3 extends over 13 amino acids. As DNA, the CDR3 is TGTGCCAGCAGTCCCCGAATAGTGGATACGCAGTATTTT. Its translation: CASSPRIVDTQYF.

The chain recombines TRBV5-1 with TRBJ2-7; D is undetermined. The germline V gene has CDR1 SGHRS and CDR2 YFSETQ. Deletions cut 2 bases from V and 5 bases from J, with 17 bases between. This CDR3 is built from 15 residues. CDR3 loop: CASSFVFGRDDEQYF. CDR3 sequence (DNA): TGCGCCAGCAGCTTTGTTTTCGGAAGAGACGACGAGCAGTACTTC. Variable domain in full (rest from reference TRBV5-1 and TRBJ2-7): KAGVTQTPRYLIKTRGQQVTLSCSPISGHRSVSWYQQTPGQGLQFLFEYFSETQRNKGNFPGRFSGRQFSNSRSEMNVSTLELGDSALYLCASSFVFGRDDEQYFGPGTRLTVT.

The chain joins TRBV7-7 to TRBJ1-2, with D tentatively TRBD1 (5 bases). The CDR3 runs 18 residues. Germline V gene lookup returns CDR1 SSHAT and CDR2 FNYEAQ (reference sequence). V lost 5 bases to trimming and J lost 1 base, with 23 bases between them. The CDR3 DNA reads TGTGCCAGCAGCCTAAGACAGCAACAACGAGCAAATAACTATGGCTACACCTTC. Protein product: CASSLRQQQRANNYGYTF. The full variable domain, with the rest looked up from reference TRBV7-7 and TRBJ1-2, is GAGVSQSPRYKVTKRGQDVTLRCDPISSHATLYWYQQALGQGPEFLTYFNYEAQPDKSGLPSDRFSAERPEGSISTLTIQRTEQRDSAMYRCASSLRQQQRANNYGYTFGSGTRLTVV.

The CDR3 sequence: CASSRYGLLTQGPDGTQYF. In DNA, the CDR3 is TGTGCCAGCAGTCGTTACGGTCTCCTGACACAGGGGCCCGACGGGACCCAGTACTTC. This rearrangement joins TRBV27 to TRBJ2-5, with 7 bases fitting TRBD1. This CDR3 spans 19 amino acids. CDR1 is MNHEY and CDR2 is SMNVEV in the germline V gene (reference sequence). Trimming cost V 5 bases and J 7 bases; bases outside gene matches: 25.

This clone has just a few counts. The chain uses TRBV6-5 and TRBJ1-2, with TRBD1 identical over 7 bases. CDR3 size: 12 residues. The germline CDR1 and CDR2 sequences are MNHEY and SVGAGI. Trimming at V came to 6 bases and at J to 10 bases, leaving 8 bases not matched to a gene. CDR3 nucleotides: TGTGCCAGCAGACAGGGGCGCACCGACTACACCTTC. This sequence encodes CASRQGRTDYTF.

V is TRBV7-9 and J is TRBJ1-1; D is possibly TRBD1 (5 bases). Deletions cut 1 base from V and 1 base from J, with 13 bases between. The germline CDR1 and CDR2 sequences are SEHNR and FQNEAQ (reference sequence). CDR3 size: 16 residues. This CDR3 is CASSLGGQGKNTEAFF. CDR3 sequence (DNA): TGTGCCAGCAGCTTAGGCGGCCAGGGTAAGAACACTGAAGCTTTCTTT.

The rearrangement links TRBV7-8 to TRBJ2-1, with TRBD2 identical over 11 bases. J lost 2 bases, V lost 5 bases, and 2 bases had no gene match. CDR1 and CDR2 (germline): SGHVS, FQNEAQ. The CDR3 is 15 amino acids. The DNA of the CDR3 is TGTGCCAGCAGCGAGACTAGCGGGACCTACAATGAGCAGTTCTTC. This encodes CASSETSGTYNEQFF.

The V call is TRBV5-6, the J call TRBJ2-7; D may be TRBD2 (5 bases). CDR1 SGHDT and CDR2 YYEEEE come from the germline V gene. Trimming removed 1 base from V and 5 bases from J, with 13 bases in between. This CDR3 is built from 14 residues. CDR3 in DNA: TGTGCCAGCAGCTTGCGGGCGGGCCGACACGAGCAGTACTTC. This sequence encodes CASSLRAGRHEQYF.

This rearrangement joins TRBV5-6 to TRBJ2-7, with 11 bases matching TRBD2. Per the germline V gene, CDR1 is SGHDT and CDR2 is YYEEEE. The CDR3 is made up of 17 amino acids. V gave up 0 bases and J gave up 2 bases; unmatched junction bases: 7. CDR3 in amino acids: CASSLARGSGRAYEQYF. The CDR3 nucleotides are TGTGCCAGCAGCTTGGCAAGAGGTAGCGGGAGGGCCTACGAGCAGTACTTC.

The CDR3, as DNA: TGTGCCAGCAGTCCCTCGGGACAGGCCTACGAGCAGTACTTC. Translating it yields CASSPSGQAYEQYF. The chain uses TRBV28 and TRBJ2-7; 8 positions match TRBD1. This CDR3 is 14 amino acids long. Germline CDR1 is MDHEN and CDR2 is SYDVKM. The V and J ends lost 5 bases and 2 bases, in that order; junction bases with no gene match: 5.

This clone was seen only once. The chain has TRBV7-3 and TRBJ2-1; D may correspond to TRBD1 or TRBD2 (6 bases each). The V gene's germline CDR1 is SGHTA and CDR2 FQGTGA. The ends were cut back, 1 base at V and 7 bases at J, with 17 bases in the middle. CDR3 length: 16 residues. CDR3 in DNA: TGTGCCAGCAGCTTAATCGGGAGCGGAGGGGGGAATGAGCAGTTCTTC. Protein product: CASSLIGSGGGNEQFF.

The chain has TRBV5-4 and TRBJ2-4; TRBD1 matches at 7 bases. Germline V gene lookup returns CDR1 SGHNT and CDR2 YYREEE (reference sequence). The CDR3 extends over 18 amino acids. V was pared by 0 bases and J by 1 base, with 10 bases of the junction left unmatched. The DNA of the CDR3 is TGTGCCAGCAGCTTGGGGACAGGCCAAGGACGGGCCAAAAACATTCAGTACTTC. This translates into CASSLGTGQGRAKNIQYF. The variable domain in full, completed from reference TRBV5-4 and TRBJ2-4, reads ETGVTQSPTHLIKTRGQQVTLRCSSQSGHNTVSWYQQALGQGPQFIFQYYREEENGRGNFPPRFSGLQFPNYSSELNVNALELDDSALYLCASSLGTGQGRAKNIQYFGAGTRLSVL.

The chain is built from TRBV29-1 and TRBJ1-2; weak D call: TRBD1 (6 bases). Looked up from germline, CDR1 is SQVTM and CDR2 is ANQGSEA. Deletions cut 3 bases from V and 6 bases from J, with 14 bases between. The CDR3 totals 13 residues. In DNA, the CDR3 is TGCAGCGTTGATCAAGGGGGTGGGCATGGCTACACCTTC. Residues: CSVDQGGGHGYTF.

V gene TRBV5-1 combines with J gene TRBJ2-1, with D tentatively TRBD2 (5 bases). V was shortened by 0 bases and J by 8 bases, with 15 bases between the two germline ends. The CDR3 is 15 amino acids. CDR1 is SGHRS, CDR2 YFSETQ, per germline. In DNA, the CDR3 is TGCGCCAGCAGCTTGGTGGGCCGGGAAGTCCATGAGCAGTTCTTC. This sequence encodes CASSLVGREVHEQFF.

The V gene is TRBV27, the J gene TRBJ1-5; D gene uncertain. This CDR3 contains 13 residues. Trimming took 6 bases from V and 10 from J, leaving 16 bases between them. The V gene's germline CDR1 is MNHEY and CDR2 SMNVEV (reference sequence). CDR3: CASSLLLGGPQHF. The CDR3 DNA sequence: TGTGCCAGCAGCCTCCTTTTGGGTGGTCCCCAGCATTTT.

V usage is TRBV5-6 and J usage is TRBJ2-5; D possibly corresponds to TRBD1 (7 bases). Germline V gives CDR1 SGHDT, CDR2 YYEEEE. Trimming cost V 0 bases and J 4 bases, with 16 bases left between them. The CDR3 is 16 residues long. The CDR3 loop is CASSLAEQGGAETQYF. The CDR3, as DNA: TGTGCCAGCAGCTTGGCGGAGCAGGGGGGCGCAGAGACCCAGTACTTC.